Listed below are T cell receptor beta chains from one sample, sequenced in a study of shared clonotypes between healthy human individuals. Repertoires were generated with immunoSEQ multiplex PCR, while TCRdb's copy carries only in-frame clones and drops some. This sample carries hundreds of thousands of clones, roughly 95% of them seen once, and the ten largest clones take around 0.12%. Sequenced sample: naive CD8+ T cells sorted from blood. These TCRs come from a woman aged 25 to 45 in good health. Each CDR3 is given with its conserved first and last residue. Fields, in order: clone size, V gene, CDR3 protein. Clone size appears in some rows only: once, few, many, or a class for an expanded clone.

few TRBV9 CASSGTGTVEAFF
. TRBV19 CASSGTGANVLTF
. TRBV13 CASSFGFPGELFF
. TRBV5-6 CASSATGTAHFSGANVLTF
. TRBV6-5 CASSQRLANDEQFF
. TRBV28 CASSRQGGSNQPQHF
. TRBV28 CASRPGYSEQFF
. TRBV6-1 CASSEDPYEQYF
. TRBV28 CASSPFGQGHQPQHF
. TRBV27 CASSWTGGSYGYTF
once TRBV5-1 CASSRSGGASTDTQYF
. TRBV28 CASSLGTGALTGELFF
. TRBV28 CASCGLAGVEQYF
. TRBV2 CASRRAGSLHGPEAFF
. TRBV29-1 CSVARQGGYNEQFF
. TRBV7-9 CASSSDRSYEQYF
. TRBV29-1 CSVWDSGYEQYF
. TRBV29-1 CSVVAGTYEQYF
once TRBV7-9 CASSIQGATNTEAFF
. TRBV5-1 CASSSAGSYEQYF
. TRBV27 CASIPSVGHKAYEQYF
. TRBV4-2 CASSFTGTGGYEQYF
. TRBV6-4 CASSDSIRIRDLPYEQYF
few TRBV6-5 CASSSTENYGYTF
. TRBV10-3 CAISELQAYEQYF
. TRBV7-9 CASSLGSMGVSYGYTF